The 28 T cell receptor beta chains below were found in one sample sequenced in a study of blood T cells in healthy people across ages. PCR was performed a second time for about 7 to 11 cycles using a sample-barcoded 5' primer and a J-beta primer mix. TCRdb redid the calling of the 5' RACE reads with MiXCR, one entry per CDR3 protein. The sample shows just under 750,000 distinct CDR3 sequences, about a fifth of them seen only once. Sequences were obtained from blood. The source is a man in his sixties or seventies in good health.

In its sample, this clonotype was seen many times. This rearrangement joins TRBV6-8 to TRBJ1-2; the D is unclear. The germline gives CDR1 MNHGY, CDR2 SAAAGT. The CDR3 contains 14 residues. The V end lost 9 bases, the J end lost 0 bases, and 14 bases lay between the germline ends. CDR3 sequence reads: CARPQSIPNYGYTF. In nucleotides, the CDR3 is TGTGCCAGGCCACAGAGTATCCCTAACTATGGCTACACCTTC.

This chain links TRBV5-6 with TRBJ2-4; the D gene is possibly TRBD2 (6 bases). The CDR3 covers 15 residues. The germline V and J ends were trimmed by 5 bases and 1 base, with 13 bases remaining between them. The germline CDR1 and CDR2 sequences are SGHDT and YYEEEE. The CDR3 loop reads CASSISGRAKNIQYF. The CDR3 DNA reads TGTGCCAGCAGTATTTCGGGGAGGGCCAAAAACATTCAGTACTTC.

This clonotype was recorded once. The chain uses TRBV15 and TRBJ1-4; no clear D. This CDR3 is built from 14 residues. The germline V gene encodes CDR1 LNHNV and CDR2 YYDKDF (reference sequence). Trimming left V 0 bases short and J 7 bases short, with 9 bases between. CDR3 bases: TGTGCCACCAGCAGAGAACGAGGGTTTGAAAAACTGTTTTTT. As protein: CATSRERGFEKLFF.

This rearrangement joins TRBV12-3 or TRBV12-4 to TRBJ2-1; TRBD2 agrees at 11 bases. After removal of 6 bases from V and 7 bases from J, the junction contained 8 bases not matched to a gene. The CDR3 is made up of 15 amino acids. The CDR3 here is CASSATSGGLNEQFF. CDR3 in DNA: TGTGCCAGCAGCGCTACTAGCGGGGGTTTGAATGAGCAGTTCTTC.

This clonotype occurred a few times. This chain joins TRBV11-2 and TRBJ2-3, with unresolved D. The CDR3 consists of 14 residues. Trimming removed 5 bases at V and 0 bases at J, with 9 bases between. Per germline, CDR1 SGHAT and CDR2 FQNNGV. As DNA, the CDR3 is TGTGCCAGCAGCAAACACCCTAGCACAGATACGCAGTATTTT. It yields the protein CASSKHPSTDTQYF.

This clonotype was counted between two and nine times. The V gene is TRBV4-3, the J gene TRBJ2-1, with a tentative D call TRBD2 (5 bases). Between the trimmed V and J ends, which lost 4 bases and 1 base, there was a span of 11 bases. CDR3 length equals 15 residues. The V gene's germline CDR1 is LGHNA and CDR2 YSLEER. The CDR3 loop is CASSRSGKSYNEQFF. CDR3 in DNA: TGCGCCAGCAGCCGAAGCGGCAAGTCCTACAATGAGCAGTTCTTC.

This clonotype was detected a few times. J is TRBJ2-1 and V is TRBV12-3 or TRBV12-4; 7 positions match TRBD1. The trim removed 7 bases at V and 0 bases at J, leaving 6 bases unmatched. This CDR3 spans 15 amino acids. The CDR3 coding sequence is TGTGCCAGCACCCCAACAGGGGCCTCCTACAATGAGCAGTTCTTC. It yields the protein CASTPTGASYNEQFF.

The chain carries TRBV7-9 and TRBJ2-3; TRBD2 might be the D (6 bases). The CDR3 sequence is 14 residues long. Germline assignment: CDR1 SEHNR and CDR2 FQNEAQ (reference sequence). With 5 bases removed from V and 0 bases from J, the gap between germline ends came to 9 bases. In DNA form, the CDR3 reads TGTGCCAGCAGCGCGGCGGGGAGCACAGATACGCAGTATTTT. Protein: CASSAAGSTDTQYF.

The CDR3, as DNA: TGCAGTGCTTGGGGGGGAGAGACCCAGTACTTC. It specifies CSAWGGETQYF. The genes are TRBV20-1 and TRBJ2-5, with 7 bases lining up with TRBD2. The CDR3 is made up of 11 amino acids. Germline values: CDR1 DFQATT, CDR2 SNEGSKA (reference sequence). The J segment lost 4 bases and the V segment lost 5 bases, leaving 1 base of the junction unmatched.

The genes are TRBV29-1 and TRBJ2-5; 7 nucleotides agree with TRBD1. The CDR3 runs 14 residues. Trimming cost V 8 bases and J 2 bases; bases outside gene matches: 11. In germline, CDR1 is SQVTM, CDR2 ANQGSEA. In DNA form, the CDR3 reads TGCAGCACCAACCTGGACAGGACGCAAGAGACCCAGTACTTC. Encoded protein: CSTNLDRTQETQYF.

In its sample, this clonotype was seen a few times. The V call is TRBV11-2, the J call TRBJ2-1, with D perhaps TRBD1 (5 bases). The CDR3 loop spans 14 amino acids. The germline V gene has CDR1 SGHAT and CDR2 FQNNGV. The ends were cut back, 6 bases at V and 9 bases at J, with 18 bases in the middle. The CDR3 DNA reads as TGTGCCAGCAGTTACGAGTGGGGCCATACTGAGCAGTTCTTC. Protein: CASSYEWGHTEQFF.

In its sample, this clonotype was seen a few times. The J gene is TRBJ1-1, the V gene TRBV7-9; a possible D gene is TRBD1 (6 bases). The V end was cut by 5 bases, the J end by 3 bases, with 13 bases between. Germline lookup yields CDR1 SEHNR and CDR2 FQNEAQ (reference sequence). The length of the CDR3 is 14 residues. Here the CDR3 DNA reads TGTGCCAGCAGCCCACCTCAGGGGTACACTGAAGCTTTCTTT. This gives the protein CASSPPQGYTEAFF.

This clonotype has a handful of counts. The rearrangement links TRBV6-5 to TRBJ1-2; D not resolved. Germline V CDR1 and CDR2: MNHEY, SVGAGI. Deletions cut 2 bases from V and 5 bases from J, with 9 bases between. The CDR3 loop spans 13 amino acids. CDR3 DNA sequence: TGTGCCAGCAGTTACGCCTCTTATTATGGCTACACCTTC. Translating it yields CASSYASYYGYTF.

The V and J genes are TRBV7-9 and TRBJ1-1, with D unresolved. The CDR3 sequence is 12 residues long. Germline loops: CDR1 SEHNR, CDR2 FQNEAQ (reference sequence). Trimming cost V 10 bases and J 1 base, with 10 bases left between them. The CDR3 protein is CATSAGNTEAFF. The CDR3 DNA sequence: TGTGCCACCAGTGCGGGGAACACTGAAGCTTTCTTT.

This clonotype was seen a single time. This CDR3 is CASSQEGVGTEKLFF. In DNA form, the CDR3 reads TGCGCCAGCAGCCAAGAAGGAGTGGGGACAGAAAAACTGTTTTTT. The J gene is TRBJ1-4, the V gene TRBV5-1, with D possibly TRBD1 on 6 matching bases. The CDR3 runs to 15 residues. V gave up 4 bases and J gave up 8 bases, with 18 bases separating them. Germline assignment: CDR1 SGHRS and CDR2 YFSETQ.

The chain combines TRBV20-1 with TRBJ1-2; D gene unclear. V shed 3 bases and J shed 0 bases, with 17 bases lying between them. There are 16 residues in the CDR3. CDR1 DFQATT and CDR2 SNEGSKA come from the germline V gene (reference sequence). CDR3 coding DNA: TGCAGTGCTAGGGGGTCGCCCAAAAACCCTAACTATGGCTACACCTTC. It yields the protein CSARGSPKNPNYGYTF.

This clonotype was counted only a few times. The rearrangement links TRBV7-9 to TRBJ2-3, with TRBD1 matching 9 bases. Germline V CDR1 and CDR2: SEHNR, FQNEAQ (reference sequence). J gave up 5 bases and V 5 bases, and 5 bases lay outside the gene matches. This CDR3 contains 14 residues. The CDR3 nucleotides are TGTGCCAGCAGCAAACAGGGGGCCGGAGATACGCAGTATTTT. Translation gives CASSKQGAGDTQYF.

The rearrangement links TRBV10-3 to TRBJ1-1; D is unresolved. V was cut by 2 bases and J by 4 bases, with 11 bases left in between. This CDR3 has 14 amino acids. Germline CDR1 is ENHRY and CDR2 is SYGVKD. Here the CDR3 DNA reads TGTGCCATCAGTGAGATGGACCTCGGCACTGAAGCTTTCTTT. Translated: CAISEMDLGTEAFF.

In its sample, this clonotype was seen a few times. V is TRBV7-9 and J is TRBJ2-1, with unresolved D. CDR3 length: 14 residues. V lost 7 bases and J 7 bases, leaving 17 bases between the germline ends. Germline V CDR1 and CDR2: SEHNR, FQNEAQ (reference sequence). The chain's CDR3 is CASTPQSGANEQFF. The CDR3 DNA follows: TGTGCCAGCACCCCCCAGTCCGGAGCGAATGAGCAGTTCTTC. The whole variable domain, remainder taken from reference TRBV7-9 and TRBJ2-1, is DTGVSQNPRHKITKRGQNVTFRCDPISEHNRLYWYRQTLGQGPEFLTYFQNEAQLEKSRLLSDRFSAERPKGSFSTLEIQRTEQGDSAMYLCASTPQSGANEQFFGPGTRLTVL.

The chain is built from TRBV6-2 or TRBV6-3 and TRBJ1-2; no clear D gene. Germline V gives CDR1 MNHEY, CDR2 SVGEGT. Trimming removed 6 bases at V and 6 bases at J, with 17 bases between. The length of the CDR3 is 14 residues. The CDR3 coding sequence is TGTGCCAGCAGCACACCGGGAGATCGCGATGGCTACACCTTC. This encodes CASSTPGDRDGYTF.

CDR3: CASSLDSPYQETQYF. The CDR3 nucleotides are TGCGCCAGCAGCTTGGATTCCCCGTACCAAGAGACCCAGTACTTC. The V call is TRBV5-1, the J call TRBJ2-5, with no clear D. Between the trimmed V and J ends, which lost 0 bases and 0 bases, there was a span of 9 bases. CDR1 is SGHRS, CDR2 YFSETQ, per germline. CDR3 length: 15 amino acids.

The V call is TRBV20-1, the J call TRBJ2-7; 12 bases agree with TRBD2. Germline-derived CDR1 and CDR2 are DFQATT and SNEGSKA (reference sequence). The CDR3 has 14 amino acids. J lost 5 bases, V lost 5 bases, and 7 bases had no gene match. The CDR3 DNA reads TGCAGTGCTGAGACTAGCGGGGGTGTCAACGAGCAGTACTTC. Its protein product is CSAETSGGVNEQYF.

The rearrangement joins TRBV24-1 to TRBJ2-1; D not certain. This CDR3 comprises 12 residues. V lost 6 bases and J 5 bases, leaving 7 bases between the germline ends. Germline CDR1 KGHDR, CDR2 SFDVKD. The CDR3: CATSPRHNEQFF. As DNA, the CDR3 is TGTGCCACCAGTCCTCGCCACAATGAGCAGTTCTTC.

In this sample, this clonotype turned up many times. The chain employs TRBV4-1 and TRBJ1-4; D remains ambiguous. V was cut by 0 bases and J by 13 bases, with 9 bases left in between. This CDR3 comprises 12 residues. Germline CDR1 MGHRA, CDR2 YSYEKL. This CDR3 is CASSQDSRVLFF. CDR3 nucleotides: TGCGCCAGCAGCCAAGATTCCAGAGTACTGTTTTTT.

This clonotype was seen only a few times. The rearrangement joins TRBV29-1 to TRBJ2-4; D might be TRBD2 (6 bases). Per the germline V gene, CDR1 is SQVTM and CDR2 is ANQGSEA. There are 16 residues in the CDR3. The V and J ends lost 2 bases and 9 bases respectively, with 23 bases between them. For the CDR3, the DNA is TGCAGCGTTGAACCGGCGGGGACGGGGTGGTTAGGCATTCAGTACTTC. It is translated as CSVEPAGTGWLGIQYF.

This chain connects TRBV7-9 to TRBJ1-4; D perhaps matches TRBD1 (6 bases). CDR1 is SEHNR and CDR2 is FQNEAQ in the germline V gene (reference sequence). There are 14 residues in the CDR3. V shed 5 bases and J shed 8 bases, with 15 bases lying between them. The CDR3 is CASSRGAGEEKLFF. In DNA, the CDR3 is TGTGCCAGCAGCCGGGGGGCCGGGGAAGAAAAACTGTTTTTT.

The chain employs TRBV6-5 and TRBJ2-3; D call uncertain. The CDR3 consists of 15 residues. Per the germline V gene, CDR1 is MNHEY and CDR2 is SVGAGI. The germline V and J ends were trimmed by 0 bases and 0 bases, with 7 bases remaining between them. The CDR3 loop is CASSYSDGSTDTQYF. The CDR3 nucleotides read TGTGCCAGCAGTTACTCGGACGGTAGCACAGATACGCAGTATTTT.

This clonotype was seen a few times. V and J are TRBV2 and TRBJ2-5; 7 nucleotides agree with TRBD1. Losses at the gene ends were 6 bases for V and 2 bases for J; bases not matched to a gene: 9. Germline values: CDR1 SNHLY, CDR2 FYNNEI. The CDR3 has 15 residues. In nucleotides, the CDR3 is TGTGCCAGCAGGGTACAGGGGCTGCATCAAGAGACCCAGTACTTC. Translation: CASRVQGLHQETQYF. Drawing the rest from reference TRBV2 and TRBJ2-5, the complete variable domain is EPEVTQTPSHQVTQMGQEVILRCVPISNHLYFYWYRQILGQKVEFLVSFYNNEISEKSEIFDDQFSVERPDGSNFTLKIRSTKLEDSAMYFCASRVQGLHQETQYFGPGTRLLVL.